The 10 T cell receptor beta chains presented below share a single source sample, sequenced in a study of beta chain features in type 1 diabetes. Broader study findings: A moderate, significant TCRB CDR3 shortening appeared in type 1 diabetes across four CD4+ subsets.

Isolated RNA was reverse transcribed in full, so expressed TCRB transcripts were sequenced. TCRdb's copy holds only in-frame clones and misses some; the assay was immunoSEQ multiplex PCR. The sample comprises more than 120,000 clones, about 12% of which are singletons, and around 1.2% rests with the top ten. These receptors' antigens are unknown. Material for sequencing was central memory CD4+ T cells from blood. All receptors come from a man between 18 and 35 years old with type 1 diabetes.

V gene TRBV7-9 combines with J gene TRBJ1-6; D gene uncertain. Trimming cost V 1 base and J 10 bases, with 17 bases left between them. The CDR3 has 16 amino acids. Germline-derived CDR1 and CDR2 are SEHNR and FQNEAQ (reference sequence). The CDR3 sequence: CASSLEVGGPGSPLHF. The CDR3 DNA sequence: TGTGCCAGCAGCTTAGAGGTGGGCGGCCCAGGCTCACCCCTCCACTTT.

This chain joins TRBV6-5 and TRBJ2-7; 7 positions agree with TRBD1. The CDR3 is made up of 14 amino acids. Germline V lookup: CDR1 MNHEY, CDR2 SVGAGI. V was clipped by 4 bases and J by 3 bases; unmatched bases: 6. The CDR3 here is CASSSRDRGYEQYF. CDR3 nucleotide sequence: TGTGCCAGCAGTTCTCGGGACAGAGGCTACGAGCAGTACTTC.

This clone is a singleton in its sample. The V gene is TRBV27, the J gene TRBJ1-1; D perhaps matches TRBD1 (6 bases). Trimming removed 5 bases at V and 0 bases at J, with 10 bases between. There are 14 residues in the CDR3. Germline assignment: CDR1 MNHEY and CDR2 SMNVEV (reference sequence). CDR3 nucleotides: TGTGCCAGCAGTCGCAGGGGCCTGAACACTGAAGCTTTCTTT. The encoded protein is CASSRRGLNTEAFF.

This clone was observed a few times. Within the sample, other DNA sequences also encode this same CDR3. V is TRBV18 and J is TRBJ1-1, with D possibly matching TRBD1 (5 bases). V was cut by 3 bases and J by 4 bases, with 9 bases left in between. From germline, CDR1 is KGHSH and CDR2 LQKENI. This CDR3 has 13 amino acids. The CDR3 loop reads CASSPLGGTEAFF. The DNA of the CDR3 is TGTGCCAGCTCACCCCTGGGGGGCACTGAAGCTTTCTTT.

Of note for this clone: This same CDR3 is encoded by further DNA sequences in the sample. This chain connects TRBV29-1 to TRBJ2-1, with a weak D call TRBD2 (5 bases). Trimming removed 3 bases from V and 9 bases from J, with 15 bases in between. The CDR3 covers 13 residues. Germline V gives CDR1 SQVTM, CDR2 ANQGSEA. The CDR3 DNA sequence: TGCAGCGTTGACCGCGGCAGCCGGGGTGAGCAGTTCTTC. Translated: CSVDRGSRGEQFF.

This clone came up many times. V and J are TRBV4-2 and TRBJ2-7; 10 nucleotides agree with TRBD1. The germline V gene has CDR1 LGHNA and CDR2 YNFKEQ. Unmatched junction bases numbered 4, after V lost 1 base and J lost 4 bases. CDR3 length: 15 residues. The CDR3 sequence is CASSQAGTGVYEQYF. For the CDR3, the DNA is TGTGCCAGCAGCCAAGCCGGGACAGGGGTTTACGAGCAGTACTTC.

This clone was detected a few times. This chain links TRBV6-6 with TRBJ1-2; D may be TRBD1 (5 bases). Trimming took 3 bases from V and 2 from J, leaving 10 bases between them. The CDR3 consists of 14 residues. Germline V lookup: CDR1 MNHNY, CDR2 SVGAGI (reference sequence). The CDR3 region has the DNA TGTGCCAGCAGTTATGCAGGGATAAACTATGGCTACACCTTC. This gives the protein CASSYAGINYGYTF.

This clone appeared a few times. This rearrangement joins TRBV9 to TRBJ2-2; either TRBD1 or TRBD2 may fit D (5 bases each). Germline V gives CDR1 SGDLS, CDR2 YYNGEE. Trimming shortened V by 3 bases and J by 2 bases, and 11 bases separated the two germline ends. This CDR3 is 15 amino acids long. The CDR3: CASSDSGANTGELFF. In DNA, the CDR3 is TGTGCCAGCAGCGACTCCGGGGCCAACACCGGGGAGCTGTTTTTT.

The rearrangement uses TRBV10-3 and TRBJ2-7; 8 bases align to TRBD2. With V trimmed by 11 bases and J by 4 bases, 10 bases remained unmatched. CDR1 is ENHRY, CDR2 SYGVKD, per germline. This CDR3 has 13 residues. As DNA, the CDR3 is TGTGCCTCCTTTAGCGGGGACAAATACGAGCAGTACTTC. Amino acids: CASFSGDKYEQYF.

The chain carries TRBV29-1 and TRBJ1-2; TRBD1 is a possible D gene (5 bases). The V gene's germline CDR1 is SQVTM and CDR2 ANQGSEA. This CDR3 has 15 amino acids. The V end was cut by 6 bases, the J end by 4 bases, with 21 bases between. The CDR3, as DNA: TGCAGCGTCCGGGGGACTACTGCGCAGAGCTATGGCTACACCTTC. Encoded protein: CSVRGTTAQSYGYTF.